The present T cell receptor beta chain was sequenced within a study of tumor-infiltrating lymphocytes in primary liver carcinoma. About the study: Between about 4 and 11 cm across, the tumors were all of stage T1-T3 N0M0. Study results and limitations: Less overlap was seen in tumor-adjacent and tumor-blood pairs than in tumor region pairs.

The CDR3 contains 16 residues. Germline V gene sequence: CDR1 SGHVS, CDR2 FQNEAQ. From around 500 ng total RNA, TCR beta cDNA was generated with a primer in the constant region. Three nested multiplex PCR rounds, a slightly modified ARM-PCR, produced the libraries for TCR beta. Amplification in the first two PCR rounds was performed using TRBV1-TRBV30 forward primers and a C-beta reverse primer for 10 cycles each. TCRdb called the multiplex PCR reads again in MiXCR, with one record for every CDR3 protein. The sample shows some 94,000 distinct CDR3 sequences, around three quarters of them seen only once. It was from about 20-30 mg of unsorted bulk tissue that RNA and DNA were co-extracted. Every tumor yielded five separate sampled regions. This clonotype came up once. Its antigen remains unknown. Sequence at one end of the junction differs from germline and may be a read error.

The specimen sequenced was liver tumor tissue from sampling region 5. Regarding subset: tumor region T5, tumor centre. The source is a woman in her sixties or seventies with primary liver carcinoma and hepatitis B virus infection. The J gene is TRBJ2-7, the V gene TRBV7-8, with 11 bases that match TRBD2. The CDR3 here is CASSSSGLAVYYGQYF. CDR3 DNA sequence: TGCGCTAGCAGCTCATCGGGACTAGCGGTTTACTACGGGCAGTACTTC.